This TCR beta chain was recorded in a study of a mutant IDH1 vaccine in newly diagnosed glioma. Study-level background: Treated patients, averaging approximately 40 years, were around 62% male and roughly 38% female. Patients' prior therapy spanned radiotherapy, temozolomide, or both; most underwent both. Study results and caveats: Evidence of vaccine-induced immune responses was documented in 85% to 95% of patients. Seemingly, top peripheral T cell clonotype changes bore no relation to pseudoprogression.

Specified time point: baseline, week 1 (first vaccination visit). Regarding treatment: pre-vaccination baseline after standard-of-care therapy. Germline values: CDR1 SQVTM, CDR2 ANQGSEA. Germline trimming cut 5 bases from V and 3 bases from J; bases unmatched to any gene: 7. The length of the CDR3 is 14 residues. The method was immunoSEQ multiplex PCR; TCRdb's version includes in-frame clones alone and lacks a portion of them. The sample lists 80,000 to 100,000 clones; more than 65% were seen once. Of note for this clone: Its antigen is currently unknown.

This sample comprised PBMCs, obtained from a glioma patient treated with radiotherapy, temozolomide or both. The source of this sequence is a middle-aged man with glioma. Some clones in this sample may be carry-over from other donors' samples. The chain has TRBV29-1 and TRBJ2-3; 8 nucleotides align to TRBD2. The DNA for the CDR3 is TGCAGCGTTACACGGGGGGGCCAGACAGATACGCAGTATTTT. Amino acid sequence: CSVTRGGQTDTQYF.